The 17 T cell receptor beta chains in this list originate from one sample, sequenced in a study of OX40 agonist ivuxolimab in advanced cancers. Sequencing used immunoSEQ multiplex PCR; TCRdb keeps in-frame clones, though not all of them. In the table there are tens of thousands of clones, 80% to 90% of which are singletons. The material sequenced was CD4+ or CD8+ T cells sorted from blood, taken in a trial of the OX40 agonist ivuxolimab. The origin of the receptors is an adult with an advanced solid tumor such as melanoma, head and neck, liver or kidney cancer.

The chain joins TRBV10-3 to TRBJ2-3; TRBD1 agrees at 9 bases. V was pared by 5 bases and J by 0 bases, with 9 bases of the junction left unmatched. Germline CDR1 and CDR2: ENHRY and SYGVKD. This CDR3 comprises 17 residues. The CDR3 protein is CAISNTQGAQSTDTQYF. In nucleotides, the CDR3 is TGTGCCATCAGTAATACACAGGGGGCCCAAAGCACAGATACGCAGTATTTT.

The V gene is TRBV7-9, the J gene TRBJ2-4; D perhaps matches TRBD2 (5 bases). Per the germline V gene, CDR1 is SEHNR and CDR2 is FQNEAQ (reference sequence). CDR3 size: 13 residues. Trimming shortened V by 5 bases and J by 8 bases, and 13 bases separated the two germline ends. The CDR3 region is CASSLRTGDIQYF. DNA for the CDR3: TGTGCCAGCAGCCTACGGACTGGTGACATTCAGTACTTC.

The chain is built from TRBV15 and TRBJ1-2; possible D gene TRBD1, 6 bases. V gave up 5 bases and J gave up 4 bases, with 14 bases separating them. The germline V gene has CDR1 LNHNV and CDR2 YYDKDF (reference sequence). This CDR3 region has 14 residues. The CDR3 nucleotides read TGTGCCACCAGCTCCGAGACAGGCCGCTATGGCTACACCTTC. Residues: CATSSETGRYGYTF. Supplemented by reference TRBV15 and TRBJ1-2, the full variable domain reads DAMVIQNPRYQVTQFGKPVTLSCSQTLNHNVMYWYQQKSSQAPKLLFHYYDKDFNNEADTPDNFQSRRPNTSFCFLDIRSPGLGDTAMYLCATSSETGRYGYTFGSGTRLTVV.

CDR3: CASSEGQRGGPQETQYF. CDR3 bases: TGTGCCAGCAGTGAAGGGCAGCGGGGGGGCCCCCAAGAGACCCAGTACTTC. This sequence joins TRBV6-1 and TRBJ2-5; 10 nucleotides align to TRBD2. Germline V gene sequence: CDR1 MNHNS, CDR2 SASEGT. The V segment lost 1 base and the J segment 1 base; nucleotides outside the gene matches: 6. CDR3 length: 17 residues.

The V call is TRBV7-8, the J call TRBJ1-5; D is ambiguous. V was clipped by 2 bases and J by 2 bases, with 7 bases between them. Germline CDR1 is SGHVS and CDR2 is FQNEAQ. CDR3 length equals 14 residues. The CDR3 coding sequence is TGTGCCAGCAGCTTATATGGAGGCAATCAGCCCCAGCATTTT. This encodes CASSLYGGNQPQHF.

The rearrangement links TRBV28 to TRBJ1-2; 8 positions match TRBD1. CDR3 length equals 16 residues. Per germline, CDR1 MDHEN and CDR2 SYDVKM. V shed 3 bases, J shed 1 base, and the junction held 7 bases outside the gene matches. CDR3 sequence: CASSLGGTGFNYGYTF. CDR3 bases: TGTGCCAGCAGTTTGGGCGGGACAGGCTTTAACTATGGCTACACCTTC.

The CDR3 DNA sequence: TGTGCCAGCCTATCACTGAGGGGACAGGAGTACGAGCAGTACTTC. This translates into CASLSLRGQEYEQYF. J is TRBJ2-7 and V is TRBV6-5, with TRBD1 matching over 8 bases. Germline CDR1 reads MNHEY; CDR2 reads SVGAGI. V dropped 8 bases and J dropped 4; count of bases not matched to a gene: 13. CDR3 length: 15 amino acids.

The rearrangement joins TRBV7-2 to TRBJ2-7, with 10 bases that match TRBD1. The CDR3 covers 15 residues. Germline CDR1 reads SGHTA; CDR2 reads FQGNSA. V was pared by 0 bases and J by 3 bases, with 2 bases of the junction left unmatched. CDR3 sequence reads: CASSLAGQGFYEQYF. In DNA form, the CDR3 reads TGTGCCAGCAGCTTAGCGGGACAGGGGTTCTACGAGCAGTACTTC.

The rearrangement uses TRBV7-2 and TRBJ2-3; no clear D. The germline V gene encodes CDR1 SGHTA and CDR2 FQGNSA. The CDR3 consists of 15 residues. V dropped 2 bases and J dropped 0 bases, with 9 bases sitting between them. The CDR3 DNA reads TGTGCCAGCAGCTTAATGGTCCTAAGCACAGATACGCAGTATTTT. Its translation: CASSLMVLSTDTQYF.

The chain couples TRBV7-2 to TRBJ1-2, with D possibly being TRBD1 (6 bases). Germline assignment: CDR1 SGHTA and CDR2 FQGNSA. Trimming pared 1 base from V and 4 bases from J, leaving 13 bases between. The CDR3 covers 15 residues. The CDR3 region is CASSLVWGRGYGYTF. In DNA, the CDR3 is TGTGCCAGCAGCTTAGTGTGGGGGCGCGGCTATGGCTACACCTTC.

The chain joins TRBV7-2 to TRBJ1-1, with a possible D match to TRBD1 (5 bases). The V gene lost 5 bases and the J gene lost 4 bases, with 17 bases spanning the gap. Germline loops: CDR1 SGHTA, CDR2 FQGNSA. The CDR3 length is 15 residues. The CDR3 bases are TGTGCCAGCAGCCCTCCCCTTAGTGGGGGCACTGAAGCTTTCTTT. Translated, it gives CASSPPLSGGTEAFF.

V usage is TRBV7-3 and J usage is TRBJ2-7; possibly TRBD2 for D (6 bases). The V gene lost 5 bases and the J gene lost 1 base, with 15 bases spanning the gap. The CDR3 covers 15 residues. The germline gives CDR1 SGHTA, CDR2 FQGTGA. CDR3: CASSPGTFRSYEQYF. The CDR3 DNA reads TGTGCCAGCAGCCCCGGGACTTTCCGATCCTACGAGCAGTACTTC.

The V gene is TRBV6-6, the J gene TRBJ2-7, with no clear D. The ends were cut back, 7 bases at V and 9 bases at J, with 22 bases in the middle. The CDR3 runs 14 residues. Germline V gene lookup returns CDR1 MNHNY and CDR2 SVGAGI (reference sequence). The CDR3 nucleotides are TGTGCCAGCAAACCTCTCATGGGGTCGAAAGGGCAGTACTTC. Protein sequence: CASKPLMGSKGQYF.

This clone was recorded only once. V and J are TRBV6-5 and TRBJ1-1; a possible D gene is TRBD1 (5 bases). Trimming cost V 1 base and J 5 bases, with 11 bases left between them. Germline assignment: CDR1 MNHEY and CDR2 SVGAGI. This CDR3 is 14 amino acids long. In DNA, the CDR3 is TGTGCCAGCAGTTACTATCAGGGAAGGACTGAAGCTTTCTTT. Amino acids: CASSYYQGRTEAFF.

The chain is built from TRBV27 and TRBJ1-6; D call uncertain. V was shortened by 6 bases and J by 0 bases, with 9 bases between the two germline ends. This CDR3 contains 15 residues. Germline V CDR1 and CDR2: MNHEY, SMNVEV (reference sequence). CDR3 DNA sequence: TGTGCCAGCAGGGGATACGGCTCCTATAATTCACCCCTCCACTTT. Residues: CASRGYGSYNSPLHF.

The chain has TRBV7-8 and TRBJ2-3, with TRBD2 matching over 7 bases. The CDR3 is made up of 14 amino acids. Germline CDR1 and CDR2: SGHVS and FQNEAQ. The V and J ends lost 1 base and 4 bases, in that order; junction bases with no gene match: 2. CDR3 sequence reads: CASSLGRESDTQYF. The CDR3 coding sequence is TGTGCCAGCAGCTTAGGGCGGGAGTCAGATACGCAGTATTTT.

This chain's CDR3 is CASSLGIWVDDYGYTF. The CDR3 DNA reads TGTGCCAGCAGCTTGGGAATTTGGGTGGACGACTATGGCTACACCTTC. This sequence joins TRBV5-6 and TRBJ1-2; D not certain. In germline, CDR1 is SGHDT, CDR2 YYEEEE. The CDR3 runs to 16 residues. V lost 0 bases to trimming and J lost 3 bases, with 15 bases between them.